This T cell receptor (beta chain) was captured in a study of blood T cell repertoires in COVID-19. In the study overall: In each case, the material was cDNA or gDNA derived from T cells, B-cell-depleted T cells, or PBMCs.

The germline CDR1 and CDR2 sequences are SQVTM and ANQGSEA. V was clipped by 6 bases and J by 0 bases, with 11 bases between them. CDR3 length: 13 residues. Original processing methods: Amplified reference gene primers provided the basis for estimating nucleated cell counts. Profiled with immunoSEQ multiplex PCR; TCRdb holds only in-frame clones, not every one. Clonal size and the V and J genes are those of that table, whereas D and trimming came from the DNA. The sample lists 55,000 to 65,000 clones, 91% seen once, with approximately 8.1% in the top ten. This TCR was sampled from a human donor in a cohort sampled during active COVID-19. Sequencing was carried out using peripheral blood. This sequence joins TRBV29-1 and TRBJ1-2; D might be TRBD1 (6 bases). For the CDR3, the DNA is TGCAGCGTAACAGGGAACCCTAACTATGGCTACACCTTC. The encoded protein is CSVTGNPNYGYTF.